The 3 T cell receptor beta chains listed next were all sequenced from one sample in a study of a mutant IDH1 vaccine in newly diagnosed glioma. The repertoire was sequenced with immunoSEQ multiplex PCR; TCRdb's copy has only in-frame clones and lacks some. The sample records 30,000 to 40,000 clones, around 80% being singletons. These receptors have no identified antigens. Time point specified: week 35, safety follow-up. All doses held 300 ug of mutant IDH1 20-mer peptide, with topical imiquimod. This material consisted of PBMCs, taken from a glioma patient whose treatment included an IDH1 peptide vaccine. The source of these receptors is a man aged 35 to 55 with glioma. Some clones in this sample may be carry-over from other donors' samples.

The CDR3 protein is CASSLEGNTEAFF. The CDR3 DNA is TGTGCCAGCAGCTTAGAAGGGAACACTGAAGCTTTCTTT. The chain is built from TRBV7-9 and TRBJ1-1, with unresolved D. There are 13 residues in the CDR3. Trimming cost V 1 base and J 1 base, with 4 bases left between them. Germline assignment: CDR1 SEHNR and CDR2 FQNEAQ (reference sequence). The full variable domain, its missing parts supplied by reference TRBV7-9 and TRBJ1-1, is DTGVSQNPRHKITKRGQNVTFRCDPISEHNRLYWYRQTLGQGPEFLTYFQNEAQLEKSRLLSDRFSAERPKGSFSTLEIQRTEQGDSAMYLCASSLEGNTEAFFGQGTRLTVV.

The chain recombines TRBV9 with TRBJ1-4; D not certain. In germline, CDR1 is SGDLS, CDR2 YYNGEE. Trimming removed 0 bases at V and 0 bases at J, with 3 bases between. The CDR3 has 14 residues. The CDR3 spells CASSVEPTNEKLFF. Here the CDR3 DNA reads TGTGCCAGCAGCGTAGAACCAACTAATGAAAAACTGTTTTTT.

The CDR3 here is CASSLQGTRWPQHF. CDR3 coding DNA: TGTGCCAGCAGTTTACAGGGGACCCGGTGGCCCCAGCATTTT. The chain joins TRBV27 to TRBJ1-5; maybe TRBD1 (6 bases). V was clipped by 2 bases and J by 9 bases, with 14 bases between them. CDR1 and CDR2 from the germline V gene are MNHEY and SMNVEV (reference sequence). The CDR3 is 14 residues long.